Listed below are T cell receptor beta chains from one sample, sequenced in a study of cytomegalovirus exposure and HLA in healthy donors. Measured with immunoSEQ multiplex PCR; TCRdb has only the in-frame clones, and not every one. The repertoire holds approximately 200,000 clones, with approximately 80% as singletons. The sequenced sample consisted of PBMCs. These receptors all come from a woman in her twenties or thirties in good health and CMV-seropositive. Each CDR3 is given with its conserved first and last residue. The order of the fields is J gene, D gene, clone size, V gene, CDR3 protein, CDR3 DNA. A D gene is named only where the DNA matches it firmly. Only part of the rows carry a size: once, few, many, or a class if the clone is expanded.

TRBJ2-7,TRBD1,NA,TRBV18,CASSTTGGKNYEQYF,TGTGCCAGCTCAACGACAGGGGGCAAAAACTACGAGCAGTACTTC
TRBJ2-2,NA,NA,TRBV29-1,CSVERSGATGELFF,TGCAGCGTTGAAAGATCAGGGGCCACCGGGGAGCTGTTTTTT
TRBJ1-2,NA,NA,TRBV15,CATSSWRGYTF,TGTGCCACCAGCAGTTGGCGGGGCTACACCTTC
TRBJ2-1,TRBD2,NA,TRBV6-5,CASSYSPGGSGPEFF,TGTGCCAGCAGTTACTCCCCCGGGGGTAGCGGGCCGGAGTTCTTC
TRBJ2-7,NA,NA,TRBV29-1,CSVEYLASSNYEQYF,TGCAGCGTTGAATATCTCGCTAGCAGTAACTACGAGCAGTACTTC
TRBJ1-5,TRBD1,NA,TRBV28,CASSLLQGNQPQHF,TGTGCCAGCAGTTTATTACAGGGGAACCAGCCCCAGCATTTT
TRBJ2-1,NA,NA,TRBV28,CASSAVYNEQFF,TGTGCCAGCAGTGCGGTATACAATGAGCAGTTCTTC
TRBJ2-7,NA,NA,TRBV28,CASSPDREASHEQYF,TGTGCCAGCAGCCCCGACAGGGAGGCGTCTCACGAGCAGTACTTC
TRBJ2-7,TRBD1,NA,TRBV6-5,CASSYSPRGYEQYF,TGTGCCAGCAGTTACTCACCCAGGGGGTACGAGCAGTACTTC
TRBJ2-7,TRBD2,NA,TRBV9,CASSVGLAGASYEQYF,TGTGCCAGCAGCGTAGGGCTAGCGGGGGCCTCCTACGAGCAGTACTTC
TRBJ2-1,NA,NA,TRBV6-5,CASSLLAGPGDEQFF,TGTGCCAGCAGTTTACTCGCTGGGCCGGGGGATGAGCAGTTCTTC
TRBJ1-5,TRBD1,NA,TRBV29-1,CSVWDSNNQPQHF,TGCAGCGTTTGGGACAGCAACAATCAGCCCCAGCATTTT
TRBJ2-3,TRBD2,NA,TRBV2,CASSPTGLAGGTDTQYF,TGTGCCAGCAGCCCGACCGGACTAGCGGGAGGCACAGATACGCAGTATTTT
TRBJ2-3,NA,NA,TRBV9,CASSSEGLNTDTQYF,TGTGCCAGCAGCTCAGAGGGCTTAAACACAGATACGCAGTATTTT
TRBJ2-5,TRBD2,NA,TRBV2,CASSWWLAGGGQETQYF,TGTGCCAGCAGTTGGTGGCTAGCGGGAGGGGGGCAAGAGACCCAGTACTTC
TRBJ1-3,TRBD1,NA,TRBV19,CASSFGQADSGNTIYF,TGTGCCAGTAGTTTCGGACAGGCCGATTCTGGAAACACCATATATTTT
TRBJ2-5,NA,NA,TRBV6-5,CASRRITQETQYF,TGTGCCAGCAGGAGGATAACCCAAGAGACCCAGTACTTC
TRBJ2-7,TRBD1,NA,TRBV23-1,CASPVRQGGHEQYF,TGCGCCAGCCCCGTCCGACAGGGCGGGCACGAGCAGTACTTC
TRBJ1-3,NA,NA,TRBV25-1,CASQGSGNTIYF,TGTGCCAGCCAGGGATCAGGAAACACCATATATTTT
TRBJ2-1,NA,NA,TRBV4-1,CASSQSNEGRNEQFF,TGCGCCAGCAGCCAATCAAACGAGGGTCGGAATGAGCAGTTCTTC
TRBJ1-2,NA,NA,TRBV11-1,CASSLDHRDYGYTF,TGTGCCAGCAGCTTAGACCACAGGGACTATGGCTACACCTTC
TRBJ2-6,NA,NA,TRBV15,CATSRGRGSGANVLTF,TGTGCCACCAGCAGAGGTAGAGGCTCTGGGGCCAACGTCCTGACTTTC
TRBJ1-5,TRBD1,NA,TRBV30,CAWGQGHQPQHF,TGTGCCTGGGGACAGGGTCATCAGCCCCAGCATTTT
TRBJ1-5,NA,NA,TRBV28,CASSGGGDHQPQHF,TGTGCCAGCAGTGGGGGGGGAGACCATCAGCCCCAGCATTTT
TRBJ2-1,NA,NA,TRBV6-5,CASRARGYNEQFF,TGTGCCAGCAGGGCCCGGGGCTACAATGAGCAGTTCTTC
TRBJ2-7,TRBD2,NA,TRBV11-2,CASSLIISGRPYYEQYF,TGTGCCAGCAGCTTAATAATTAGCGGGAGGCCCTATTACGAGCAGTACTTC
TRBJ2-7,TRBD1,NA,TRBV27,CASSPGLRGHEQYF,TGTGCCAGCAGTCCGGGACTCAGGGGGCACGAGCAGTACTTC
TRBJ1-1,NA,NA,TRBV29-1,CSVDPSSQMGGPTEAFF,TGCAGCGTTGACCCATCCTCTCAAATGGGGGGGCCCACTGAAGCTTTCTTT
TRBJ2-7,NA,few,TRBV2,CASRPTETRQYF,TGTGCCAGCAGACCCACCGAAACAAGGCAGTACTTC
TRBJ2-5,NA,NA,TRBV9,CASSVGSGTQETQYF,TGTGCCAGCAGCGTAGGAAGCGGGACACAAGAGACCCAGTACTTC
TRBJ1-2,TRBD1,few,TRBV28,CASSPGQGAVYGYTF,TGTGCCAGCAGTCCGGGACAGGGGGCTGTCTATGGCTACACCTTC
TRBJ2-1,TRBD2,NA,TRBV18,CASSPPGSGSNEQFF,TGTGCCAGCTCACCACCTGGTAGCGGGAGCAATGAGCAGTTCTTC
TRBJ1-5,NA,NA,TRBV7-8,CASSPRDTNQPQHF,TGTGCCAGCAGCCCCCGGGACACAAATCAGCCCCAGCATTTT
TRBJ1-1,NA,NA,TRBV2,CASNPGTYTEAFF,TGTGCCAGCAATCCCGGGACTTACACTGAAGCTTTCTTT
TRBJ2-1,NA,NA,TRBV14,CASSQASGNEQFF,TGTGCCAGCAGCCAAGCTTCCGGCAATGAGCAGTTCTTC
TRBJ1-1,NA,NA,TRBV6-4,CASSSVPGNTEAFF,TGTGCCAGCAGTTCCGTACCGGGGAACACTGAAGCTTTCTTT
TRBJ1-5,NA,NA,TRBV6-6,CASSPPGQPQHF,TGTGCCAGCAGTCCCCCGGGTCAGCCCCAGCATTTT
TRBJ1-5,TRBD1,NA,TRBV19,CASSIVSGQGLQPQHF,TGTGCCAGTAGTATAGTTTCGGGACAGGGGTTGCAGCCCCAGCATTTT
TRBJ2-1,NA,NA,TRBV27,CASSLGSRGLNEQFF,TGTGCCAGCAGTTTAGGATCAAGGGGTTTAAATGAGCAGTTCTTC
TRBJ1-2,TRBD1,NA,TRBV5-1,CASSSRGTGRWHF,TGCGCCAGCAGCTCCCGAGGGACAGGGAGATGGCACTTC
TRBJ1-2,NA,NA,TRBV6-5,CASSYGRHRVYGYTF,TGTGCCAGCAGTTACGGGAGACACAGAGTCTATGGCTACACCTTC
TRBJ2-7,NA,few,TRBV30,CAWSVSGGTGEQYF,TGTGCCTGGAGTGTATCTGGCGGGACGGGCGAGCAGTACTTC
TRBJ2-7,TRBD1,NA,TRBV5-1,CASSRTGQGSYEQYF,TGCGCCAGCAGCCGAACAGGACAGGGGTCCTACGAGCAGTACTTC
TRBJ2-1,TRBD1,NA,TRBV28,CASRATGGRNEQFF,TGTGCCAGCAGAGCAACAGGGGGAAGAAATGAGCAGTTCTTC
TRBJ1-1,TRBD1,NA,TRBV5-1,CASSAGQVRATEAFF,TGCGCCAGCAGCGCTGGACAGGTAAGAGCCACTGAAGCTTTCTTT
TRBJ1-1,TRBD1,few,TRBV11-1,CASYRWGQGNTEAFF,TGTGCCAGCTACCGATGGGGACAGGGGAACACTGAAGCTTTCTTT
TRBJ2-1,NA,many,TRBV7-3,CASSLTGRELYNEQFF,TGTGCCAGCAGCTTAACGGGGAGAGAGCTGTACAATGAGCAGTTCTTC
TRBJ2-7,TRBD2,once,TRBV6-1,CASSDGRERLHEQYF,TGTGCCAGCAGTGATGGGCGGGAGCGGCTCCACGAGCAGTACTTC
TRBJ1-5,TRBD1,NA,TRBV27,CASMRQGASQPQHF,TGTGCCAGCATGAGACAGGGGGCAAGTCAGCCCCAGCATTTT
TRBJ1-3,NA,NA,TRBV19,CASTPGHNSGNTIYF,TGTGCCAGTACACCGGGACACAACTCTGGAAACACCATATATTTT
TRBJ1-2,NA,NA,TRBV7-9,CATAMSSGYTF,TGTGCCACCGCGATGAGCTCTGGCTACACCTTC
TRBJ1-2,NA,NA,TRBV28,CASSFVLQYGYTF,TGTGCCAGCAGTTTTGTTCTGCAGTATGGCTACACCTTC
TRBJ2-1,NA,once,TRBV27,CASSFWAGPYNEQFF,TGTGCCAGCAGTTTCTGGGCAGGGCCCTACAATGAGCAGTTCTTC
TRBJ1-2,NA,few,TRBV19,CASSIARTVSGGYGYTF,TGTGCCAGTAGTATAGCCCGGACAGTCAGCGGTGGCTATGGCTACACCTTC
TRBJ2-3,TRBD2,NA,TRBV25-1,CASSEFSSGRTDTQYF,TGTGCCAGCAGTGAATTCTCTAGCGGGAGAACAGATACGCAGTATTTT
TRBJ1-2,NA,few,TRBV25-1,CASTRGGSYGYTF,TGTGCCAGCACTCGGGGGGGTAGCTATGGCTACACCTTC
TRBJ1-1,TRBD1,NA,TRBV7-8,CASSYRGLGNTEAFF,TGTGCCAGCAGCTACAGGGGGCTAGGGAACACTGAAGCTTTCTTT
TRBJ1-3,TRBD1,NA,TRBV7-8,CASSLAQGVTGNTIYF,TGTGCCAGCAGCTTAGCCCAGGGGGTGACTGGAAACACCATATATTTT
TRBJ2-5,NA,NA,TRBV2,CASSELTGRETQYF,TGTGCCAGCAGTGAACTGACAGGACGAGAGACCCAGTACTTC